This T cell receptor (beta chain) originates from a study of blood T cell repertoires in COVID-19. Study-level information: Resolution of symptoms, clearance, or two negative PCRs was present in recovered Cohort 3 donors.

Generated by immunoSEQ multiplex PCR, the TCRdb table keeps only in-frame clones and is missing some. Among some 330,000 clones, more than 70% were seen once, and the ten largest hold around 1.9%. Trimming cost V 5 bases and J 1 base; bases outside gene matches: 9. Germline V CDR1 and CDR2: SGHRS, YFSETQ. The CDR3 contains 16 residues. This receptor was taken from a man between 40 and 49 years old in a cohort exposed to, infected with or recovered from COVID-19 (not recorded which). Sequenced material: PBMCs or T cells enriched from blood (not recorded which). The chain employs TRBV5-1 and TRBJ1-5; 7 bases map to TRBD1. The CDR3 sequence is CASRQGLGGSNQPQHF. The CDR3 DNA is TGCGCCAGCAGACAGGGGCTAGGGGGCAGCAATCAGCCCCAGCATTTT.